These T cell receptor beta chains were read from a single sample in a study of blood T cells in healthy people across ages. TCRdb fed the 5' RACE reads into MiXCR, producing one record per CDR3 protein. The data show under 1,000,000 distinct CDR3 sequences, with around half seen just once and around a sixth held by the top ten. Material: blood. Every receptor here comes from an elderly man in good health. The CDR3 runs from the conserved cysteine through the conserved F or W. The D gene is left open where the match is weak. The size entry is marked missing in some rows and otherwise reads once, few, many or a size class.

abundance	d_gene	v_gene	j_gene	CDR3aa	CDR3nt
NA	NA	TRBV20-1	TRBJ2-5	CSAKGPGKETQYF	TGCAGTGCTAAGGGGCCGGGTAAAGAGACCCAGTACTTC
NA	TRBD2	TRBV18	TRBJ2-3	CASSPLAGVSRTDTQYF	TGTGCCAGCTCACCACTAGCGGGAGTTAGTCGCACAGATACGCAGTATTTT
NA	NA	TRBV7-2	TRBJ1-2	CASSSQLNYGYTF	TGTGCCAGCAGCTCACAGCTCAACTATGGCTACACCTTC
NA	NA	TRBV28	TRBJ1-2	CASSSHLGYTF	TGTGCCAGCAGTTCCCACCTGGGCTACACCTTC
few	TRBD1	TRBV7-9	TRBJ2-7	CASSLGQRTYEQYF	TGTGCCAGCAGCTTGGGACAGCGAACCTACGAGCAGTACTTC
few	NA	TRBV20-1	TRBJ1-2	CSASGGDGYTF	TGCAGTGCTAGTGGAGGGGATGGCTACACCTTC
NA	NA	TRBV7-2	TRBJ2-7	CASSSEWGRINEQYF	TGTGCCAGCAGCTCCGAGTGGGGGCGCATCAACGAGCAGTACTTC
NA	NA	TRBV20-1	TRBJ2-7	CSARDLRVFNEQYF	TGCAGTGCTAGAGATCTTAGGGTCTTCAATGAGCAGTACTTC
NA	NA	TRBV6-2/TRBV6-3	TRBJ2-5	CASSYGPGPVETQYF	TGTGCCAGCAGTTACGGCCCGGGCCCCGTGGAGACCCAGTACTTC
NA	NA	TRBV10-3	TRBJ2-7	CAISESGSSYNEQYF	TGTGCCATCAGTGAGTCGGGGAGCTCCTACAATGAGCAGTACTTC
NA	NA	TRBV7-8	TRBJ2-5	CASSLDTRPTGEQYF	TGTGCCAGCAGCTTAGATACTAGGCCAACCGGAGAGCAGTACTTC
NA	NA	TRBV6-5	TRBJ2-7	CASSDSGSYEQYF	TGTGCCAGCAGTGACTCAGGATCCTACGAGCAGTACTTC
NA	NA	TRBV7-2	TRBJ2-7	CASSLHHPNGPLYEQYF	TGTGCCAGCAGCCTCCACCATCCCAACGGACCGCTCTACGAGCAGTACTTC